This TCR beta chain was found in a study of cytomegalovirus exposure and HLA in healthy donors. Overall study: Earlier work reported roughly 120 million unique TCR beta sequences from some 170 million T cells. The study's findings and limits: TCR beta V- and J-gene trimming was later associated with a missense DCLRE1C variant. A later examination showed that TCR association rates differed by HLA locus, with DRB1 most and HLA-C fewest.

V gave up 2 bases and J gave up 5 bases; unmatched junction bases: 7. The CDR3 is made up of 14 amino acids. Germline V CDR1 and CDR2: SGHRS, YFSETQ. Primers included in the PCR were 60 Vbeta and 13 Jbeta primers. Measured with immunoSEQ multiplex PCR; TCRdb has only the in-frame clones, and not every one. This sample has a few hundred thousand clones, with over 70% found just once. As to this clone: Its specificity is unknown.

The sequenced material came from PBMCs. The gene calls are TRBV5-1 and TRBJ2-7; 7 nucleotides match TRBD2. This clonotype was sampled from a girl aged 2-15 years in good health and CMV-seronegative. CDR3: CASSFGEGSHEQYF. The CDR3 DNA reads TGCGCCAGCAGCTTCGGGGAGGGGAGCCACGAGCAGTACTTC.